One and the same sample provided the 30 T cell receptor beta chains below, sequenced in a study. A single record per CDR3 protein comes from TCRdb applying MiXCR to the 5' RACE reads. The table records 62,000 or so distinct CDR3 sequences, approximately 23% of them present only once. Sequencing was performed on memory CD4+ T cells sorted from a lymph node. Noted subset: memory CD4+ T cells, CD4+CD45RO+CD25-. The receptors derive from a female donor with breast cancer.

This clonotype showed up just a few times. The chain combines TRBV15 with TRBJ2-3; 10 bases match TRBD2. The germline CDR1 and CDR2 sequences are LNHNV and YYDKDF (reference sequence). V lost 3 bases and J lost 4; bases outside the gene matches: 13. The CDR3 has 18 residues. The CDR3 is CATSSSAGGRVGADTQYF. Written as DNA, the CDR3 is TGTGCCACCAGCAGTTCAGCGGGAGGGCGAGTCGGGGCAGATACGCAGTATTTT.

The table lists this clonotype with many counts. The chain couples TRBV6-1 to TRBJ1-1; 8 bases match TRBD1. With V trimmed by 7 bases and J by 4 bases, 8 bases remained unmatched. Per germline, CDR1 MNHNS and CDR2 SASEGT. The CDR3 loop spans 14 amino acids. The CDR3 sequence is CASISRDRSTEAFF. The CDR3 nucleotides are TGTGCCAGCATCAGCCGGGACAGGTCCACTGAAGCTTTCTTT.

The DNA for the CDR3 is TGTGCCAGCAGACCCGGAGGGGCCCTCGGCGAGCAGTACTTC. The encoded protein is CASRPGGALGEQYF. The chain is built from TRBV6-2 or TRBV6-3 and TRBJ2-7; D might be TRBD2 (6 bases). Trimming took 6 bases from V and 6 from J, leaving 18 bases between them. The CDR3 runs to 14 residues. The germline V gene encodes CDR1 MNHEY and CDR2 SVGEGT.

The chain joins TRBV2 to TRBJ1-2; 11 nucleotides agree with TRBD1. The germline CDR1 and CDR2 sequences are SNHLY and FYNNEI. This CDR3 is 14 amino acids long. The V and J ends lost 5 bases and 4 bases, in that order; junction bases with no gene match: 3. DNA for the CDR3: TGTGCCAGCAGTCGGACAGGGGGCTCCTATGGCTACACCTTC. Its protein is CASSRTGGSYGYTF.

This clonotype was observed a handful of times. The chain carries TRBV11-2 and TRBJ2-7, with D possibly TRBD2 on 6 matching bases. CDR1 and CDR2 from the germline V gene are SGHAT and FQNNGV. The V end was cut by 9 bases, the J end by 2 bases, with 23 bases between. CDR3 length: 16 residues. CDR3 protein: CARGLGSAGPTYEQYF. DNA of the CDR3: TGTGCCAGGGGCTTAGGCTCGGCGGGACCGACCTACGAGCAGTACTTC.

The rearrangement links TRBV28 to TRBJ1-2; 8 bases fit TRBD1. The CDR3 is 15 amino acids. The germline V gene has CDR1 MDHEN and CDR2 SYDVKM. V shed 5 bases, J shed 6 bases, and the junction held 11 bases outside the gene matches. CDR3 nucleotide sequence: TGTGCCAGCAGTGGGCAGGGGGCAAGTTTTCATGGCTACACCTTC. Its translation: CASSGQGASFHGYTF.

The CDR3 DNA sequence: TGTGCCAGCAAGGCATGGGTGGACCAAGAGACCCAGTACTTC. Protein: CASKAWVDQETQYF. This sequence joins TRBV2 and TRBJ2-5; D remains unclear. Germline V CDR1 and CDR2: SNHLY, FYNNEI. V was cut by 7 bases and J by 0 bases, with 12 bases left in between. This CDR3 region has 14 residues.

The gene calls are TRBV5-6 and TRBJ2-3; 7 nucleotides align to TRBD1. This CDR3 contains 16 residues. The germline V gene encodes CDR1 SGHDT and CDR2 YYEEEE. V trimming: 3 bases; J trimming: 2 bases; junction bases outside the gene matches: 9. The CDR3 spells CASSYFTGAHTDTQYF. The CDR3 DNA is TGTGCCAGCAGCTATTTTACAGGGGCCCACACAGATACGCAGTATTTT.

This rearrangement joins TRBV4-3 to TRBJ2-1, with TRBD2 matching 13 bases. V was pared by 0 bases and J by 10 bases, with 6 bases of the junction left unmatched. The CDR3 sequence is 16 residues long. Germline V gene sequence: CDR1 LGHNA, CDR2 YSLEER. CDR3 nucleotide sequence: TGCGCCAGCAGCCAAGAGGGGACTAGCGGGATGGGGGAGCAGTTCTTC. Translated, it gives CASSQEGTSGMGEQFF.

The chain uses TRBV28 and TRBJ1-6; D is unclear. Trimming removed 5 bases from V and 7 bases from J, with 9 bases in between. The CDR3 loop spans 13 amino acids. Per the germline V gene, CDR1 is MDHEN and CDR2 is SYDVKM. The CDR3 sequence is CASSPRPNSPLHF. CDR3 nucleotide sequence: TGTGCCAGCAGTCCCAGACCCAATTCACCCCTCCACTTT.

In this sample, this clonotype turned up a few times. The J gene is TRBJ2-7, the V gene TRBV11-3; 11 positions agree with TRBD2. V was pared by 1 base and J by 4 bases, with 9 bases of the junction left unmatched. The CDR3 has 17 residues. The germline CDR1 and CDR2 sequences are SGHNT and YENEEA. Here the CDR3 reads CASSLGGLLAGVYEQYF. The DNA for the CDR3 is TGTGCCAGCAGCTTAGGAGGCCTACTAGCGGGAGTATACGAGCAGTACTTC. Complete variable domain (other parts from reference TRBV11-3 and TRBJ2-7): EAGVVQSPRYKIIEKKQPVAFWCNPISGHNTLYWYLQNLGQGPELLIRYENEEAVDDSQLPKDRFSAERLKGVDSTLKIQPAELGDSAVYLCASSLGGLLAGVYEQYFGPGTRLTVT.

The V call is TRBV20-1, the J call TRBJ1-1; D is possibly TRBD1 (6 bases). Per the germline V gene, CDR1 is DFQATT and CDR2 is SNEGSKA (reference sequence). The CDR3 sequence is 13 residues long. V was cut by 2 bases and J by 4 bases, with 11 bases left in between. Here the CDR3 DNA reads TGCAGTGCTAGACCGGACAGCATCACTGAAGCTTTCTTT. This codes for CSARPDSITEAFF.

This clonotype was observed many times. V gene TRBV29-1 combines with J gene TRBJ2-5; maybe TRBD1 (6 bases). The CDR3 is made up of 13 amino acids. In germline, CDR1 is SQVTM, CDR2 ANQGSEA. Deletions cut 5 bases from V and 2 bases from J, with 12 bases between. The CDR3 DNA sequence: TGCAGCGTTCAGGACAGCCGACAAGAGACCCAGTACTTC. Translation gives CSVQDSRQETQYF.

This clonotype was found a few times. The J gene is TRBJ2-2, the V gene TRBV3-1; weak D call: TRBD1 (5 bases). The CDR3 runs to 15 residues. With 4 bases removed from V and 1 base from J, the gap between germline ends came to 10 bases. Germline CDR1 reads LGHDT; CDR2 reads YNNKEL (reference sequence). In nucleotides, the CDR3 is TGTGCCAGCAGCCGTAAGACAGTGAACACCGGGGAGCTGTTTTTT. Protein sequence: CASSRKTVNTGELFF.

The V call is TRBV7-2, the J call TRBJ2-3; D uncertain. The CDR3 sequence is 15 residues long. Trimming took 5 bases from V and 0 from J, leaving 12 bases between them. Germline-derived CDR1 and CDR2 are SGHTA and FQGNSA. The DNA of the CDR3 is TGTGCCAGCAGCCCCGGTGCGGAGAGCACAGATACGCAGTATTTT. Its protein is CASSPGAESTDTQYF. The whole variable domain, filled in from reference TRBV7-2 and TRBJ2-3, reads GAGVSQSPSNKVTEKGKDVELRCDPISGHTALYWYRQSLGQGLEFLIYFQGNSAPDKSGLPSDRFSAERTGGSVSTLTIQRTQQEDSAVYLCASSPGAESTDTQYFGPGTRLTVL.

V usage is TRBV7-2 and J usage is TRBJ1-1; D unresolved. The CDR3 totals 14 residues. The ends were cut back, 5 bases at V and 3 bases at J, with 13 bases in the middle. Germline V gene sequence: CDR1 SGHTA, CDR2 FQGNSA. The CDR3, as DNA: TGTGCCAGCAGCCGATCCAAGACTTACACTGAAGCTTTCTTT. It encodes CASSRSKTYTEAFF.

The chain employs TRBV20-1 and TRBJ2-2, with 12 nucleotides matching TRBD2. Germline lookup yields CDR1 DFQATT and CDR2 SNEGSKA (reference sequence). The CDR3 runs to 18 residues. With V trimmed by 0 bases and J by 6 bases, 11 bases remained unmatched. CDR3 coding DNA: TGCAGTGCTAGAGATCGCCTGACTAGCGGGAGTCACGCCGGGGAGCTGTTTTTT. This gives the protein CSARDRLTSGSHAGELFF.

This chain connects TRBV4-1 to TRBJ2-3; 14 positions agree with TRBD2. V lost 3 bases and J lost 0; bases outside the gene matches: 5. Germline assignment: CDR1 MGHRA and CDR2 YSYEKL. The CDR3 is 18 amino acids. CDR3 protein: CASSHRTSGRTSTDTQYF. The CDR3 DNA reads TGCGCCAGCAGCCACCGGACTAGCGGGAGGACCAGCACAGATACGCAGTATTTT.

This clonotype was picked up many times. The chain is built from TRBV7-9 and TRBJ1-2; perhaps TRBD1 as D (6 bases). This CDR3 is built from 16 residues. Trimming left V 7 bases short and J 0 bases short, with 18 bases between. The germline gives CDR1 SEHNR, CDR2 FQNEAQ (reference sequence). The CDR3 DNA sequence: TGTGCCAGCACCCGTACTACGACAGGAGCTAACTATGGCTACACCTTC. Amino acids: CASTRTTTGANYGYTF.

A remark on this clonotype: The junction does not match germline at one end; this may be a read error. The chain recombines TRBV10-3 with TRBJ2-1; D uncertain. Germline V lookup: CDR1 ENHRY, CDR2 SYGVKD. The length of the CDR3 is 15 residues. The DNA of the CDR3 is TGTGCCATCAGTGATTCCGTCAGCTCCCACAATGAGCAGTTCTTC. Amino acid sequence: CAISDSVSSHNEQFF.

This clonotype was seen at least ten times. This chain uses TRBV13 with TRBJ2-7; D is unclear. Germline lookup yields CDR1 PRHDT and CDR2 FYEKMQ (reference sequence). This CDR3 region has 14 residues. V lost 8 bases, J lost 1 base, and 15 bases lay in between. CDR3 region: CASQESRVSYEQYF. DNA of the CDR3: TGTGCCAGCCAAGAGAGTCGGGTTTCCTACGAGCAGTACTTC.

The gene calls are TRBV9 and TRBJ2-7; 13 bases map to TRBD2. V dropped 1 base and J dropped 6; count of bases not matched to a gene: 4. From germline, CDR1 is SGDLS and CDR2 YYNGEE. The CDR3 runs to 15 residues. The CDR3, as DNA: TGTGCCAGCAGCGTAAGGAGACTAGCGGGAGGCGAGCAGTACTTC. This translates into CASSVRRLAGGEQYF.

This clonotype was detected many times. The chain has TRBV7-8 and TRBJ2-2; no reliable D call. Germline CDR1 and CDR2: SGHVS and FQNEAQ. CDR3 length equals 14 residues. V was cut by 4 bases and J by 4 bases, with 10 bases left in between. This chain's CDR3 is CASSSEAFTGELFF. CDR3 DNA: TGTGCCAGCAGCTCCGAAGCCTTCACCGGGGAGCTGTTTTTT.

The rearrangement links TRBV7-3 to TRBJ2-5; D is ambiguous. V lost 1 base and J 4 bases, leaving 13 bases between the germline ends. The germline V gene encodes CDR1 SGHTA and CDR2 FQGTGA. The CDR3 covers 15 residues. Written as DNA, the CDR3 is TGTGCCAGCAGCTTAAATCACCAGGACGGAGAGACCCAGTACTTC. The encoded protein is CASSLNHQDGETQYF. Full variable domain (remainder filled in from reference TRBV7-3 and TRBJ2-5): GAGVSQTPSNKVTEKGKYVELRCDPISGHTALYWYRQSLGQGPEFLIYFQGTGAADDSGLPNDRFFAVRPEGSVSTLKIQRTERGDSAVYLCASSLNHQDGETQYFGPGTRLLVL.

Here the CDR3 DNA reads TGCGCCAGCAGCTTAGGAGGGACGAACTCGCCCGAGCAGTACTTC. It codes for CASSLGGTNSPEQYF. The chain has TRBV5-1 and TRBJ2-7, with D possibly matching TRBD2 (6 bases). Trimming shortened V by 2 bases and J by 6 bases, and 18 bases separated the two germline ends. Per germline, CDR1 SGHRS and CDR2 YFSETQ. CDR3 length: 15 residues.

The chain has TRBV19 and TRBJ2-1, with 11 bases identical to TRBD2. The length of the CDR3 is 16 residues. In germline, CDR1 is LNHDA, CDR2 SQIVND (reference sequence). V gave up 2 bases and J gave up 8 bases; unmatched junction bases: 8. The CDR3 nucleotides read TGTGCCAGTAGTATAAATCGACTAGCGGGATTGGATGAGCAGTTCTTC. Amino acid sequence: CASSINRLAGLDEQFF.

This clonotype appeared a few times. This chain connects TRBV20-1 to TRBJ2-3; tentatively, D is TRBD1 or TRBD2 (5 bases each). The CDR3 loop spans 15 amino acids. Trimming took off 6 bases at V and 4 bases at J, with 20 bases between the two ends. CDR1 and CDR2 (germline): DFQATT, SNEGSKA (reference sequence). Here the CDR3 DNA reads TGCAGTGCCGACAGTCGCGAGGGGATCGCAGATACGCAGTATTTT. It codes for CSADSREGIADTQYF.

This clonotype showed up many times. The chain has TRBV5-1 and TRBJ2-5; D gene ambiguous. Germline V gene sequence: CDR1 SGHRS, CDR2 YFSETQ. Trimming removed 0 bases at V and 4 bases at J, with 10 bases between. The CDR3 is 14 amino acids. CDR3 in amino acids: CASSLASRPETQYF. The CDR3 region has the DNA TGCGCCAGCAGCTTGGCCAGCCGACCAGAGACCCAGTACTTC.

The J gene is TRBJ2-7, the V gene TRBV2; D assignment may be TRBD1 or TRBD2 (5 bases each). V was clipped by 2 bases and J by 7 bases, with 21 bases between them. Germline-derived CDR1 and CDR2 are SNHLY and FYNNEI. There are 16 residues in the CDR3. CDR3 coding DNA: TGTGCCAGCAGTGAACACCTTGGCAGGGCTCGGGGAGAGCAGTACTTC. Translation gives CASSEHLGRARGEQYF.

This clonotype was recorded a few times. The gene calls are TRBV28 and TRBJ2-3, with 7 bases identical to TRBD1. This CDR3 contains 13 residues. V was pared by 7 bases and J by 1 base, with 2 bases of the junction left unmatched. Germline CDR1 is MDHEN and CDR2 is SYDVKM. The CDR3 DNA reads TGTGCCAGCAACGACAGGGGCACAGATACGCAGTATTTT. Its translation: CASNDRGTDTQYF.